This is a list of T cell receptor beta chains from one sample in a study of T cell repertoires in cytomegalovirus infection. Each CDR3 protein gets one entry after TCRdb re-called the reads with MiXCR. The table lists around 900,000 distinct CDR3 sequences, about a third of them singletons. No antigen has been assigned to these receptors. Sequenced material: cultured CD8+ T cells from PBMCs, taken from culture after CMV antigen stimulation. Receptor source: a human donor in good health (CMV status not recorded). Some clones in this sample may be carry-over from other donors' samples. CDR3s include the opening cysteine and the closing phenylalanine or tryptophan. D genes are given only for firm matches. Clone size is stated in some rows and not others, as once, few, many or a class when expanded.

CDR3nt: TGTGCCAGCAGCCAGGGACAGGACCCCACAGATACGCAGTATTTT
CDR3aa: CASSQGQDPTDTQYF
abundance: few
j_gene: TRBJ2-3
d_gene: TRBD1
len: 15
v_gene: TRBV11-1

CDR3nt: TGTGCCAGCAGTGAATGGGGGGGTAGCAATCAGCCCCAGCATTTT
CDR3aa: CASSEWGGSNQPQHF
abundance: many
j_gene: TRBJ1-5
d_gene: -
len: 15
v_gene: TRBV6-1

CDR3nt: TGTGCCAGTAAACAGGGAGTGAGGGAAAAACTGTTTTTT
CDR3aa: CASKQGVREKLFF
abundance: few
j_gene: TRBJ1-4
d_gene: -
len: 13
v_gene: TRBV5-6

CDR3nt: TGTGCCAGCAGTACAGGGGCAGGGGCCTACAATGAGCAGTTCTTC
CDR3aa: CASSTGAGAYNEQFF
abundance: many
j_gene: TRBJ2-1
d_gene: TRBD1
len: 15
v_gene: TRBV7-6

CDR3nt: TGTGCCAGCAGCTTTGAGGGGCCCTTCTACGAGCAGTACTTC
CDR3aa: CASSFEGPFYEQYF
abundance: once
j_gene: TRBJ2-7
d_gene: -
len: 14
v_gene: TRBV5-5

CDR3nt: TGTGCCAGCTCCCCGAGAGGGACAGGGTATGAAAAACTGTTTTTT
CDR3aa: CASSPRGTGYEKLFF
abundance: -
j_gene: TRBJ1-4
d_gene: TRBD1
len: 15
v_gene: TRBV6-5

CDR3nt: TGTGCCAGCAGCCCCGAAACGACAGTCCTCACAGATACGCAGTATTTT
CDR3aa: CASSPETTVLTDTQYF
abundance: few
j_gene: TRBJ2-3
d_gene: -
len: 16
v_gene: TRBV4-2

CDR3nt: TGTGCCAGCAGCCCGGATGGCACAGATACGCAGTATTTT
CDR3aa: CASSPDGTDTQYF
abundance: many
j_gene: TRBJ2-3
d_gene: -
len: 13
v_gene: TRBV11-1

CDR3nt: TGTGCCAGCCAACCGGGACCAGGGGACGCCGCGCCCCTCCACTTT
CDR3aa: CASQPGPGDAAPLHF
abundance: -
j_gene: TRBJ1-6
d_gene: -
len: 15
v_gene: TRBV7-6

CDR3nt: TGTGCCAGCAGCTTCAGGGTTGGGGAGCAGTACTTC
CDR3aa: CASSFRVGEQYF
abundance: many
j_gene: TRBJ2-7
d_gene: -
len: 12
v_gene: TRBV7-9

CDR3nt: TGTGCCAGCAGCTCCTCCGCGGTTGACAGGGCGACCTACGAGCAGTACTTC
CDR3aa: CASSSSAVDRATYEQYF
abundance: many
j_gene: TRBJ2-7
d_gene: TRBD1
len: 17
v_gene: TRBV7-8

CDR3nt: TGTGCCAGCAGCTTCGCGGCGCGGGATGGCTACACCTTC
CDR3aa: CASSFAARDGYTF
abundance: -
j_gene: TRBJ1-2
d_gene: -
len: 13
v_gene: TRBV11-2

CDR3nt: TGCGCCAGCAGAAAACCGGGACAGGGGGCCTACGAGCAGTACTTC
CDR3aa: CASRKPGQGAYEQYF
abundance: -
j_gene: TRBJ2-7
d_gene: TRBD1
len: 15
v_gene: TRBV5-1

CDR3nt: TGTGCCAGCAGTTTCCCGGGACAGGCCTTCCCCGGGGAGCTGTTTTTT
CDR3aa: CASSFPGQAFPGELFF
abundance: -
j_gene: TRBJ2-2
d_gene: TRBD1
len: 16
v_gene: TRBV12-3/TRBV12-4

CDR3nt: TGTGCCAGCAGTTTTACCTCGAGATATGAGCAGTTCTTC
CDR3aa: CASSFTSRYEQFF
abundance: few
j_gene: TRBJ2-1
d_gene: -
len: 13
v_gene: TRBV12-3/TRBV12-4

CDR3nt: TGTGCCAGCAGTTTAAAGCAGGGGTGGACTGAAGCTTTCTTT
CDR3aa: CASSLKQGWTEAFF
abundance: -
j_gene: TRBJ1-1
d_gene: -
len: 14
v_gene: TRBV12-3/TRBV12-4

CDR3nt: TGTGCCAGCACCTTATTTCAGGGAATGGAGACCCAGTACTTC
CDR3aa: CASTLFQGMETQYF
abundance: few
j_gene: TRBJ2-5
d_gene: -
len: 14
v_gene: TRBV27

CDR3nt: TGCGCCAGCAGCCAACCCGGGTCGAACACTGAAGCTTTCTTT
CDR3aa: CASSQPGSNTEAFF
abundance: -
j_gene: TRBJ1-1
d_gene: -
len: 14
v_gene: TRBV4-1

CDR3nt: TGTGCCAGCAGCCCTGGGACAGGGAGAATAGAGACCCAGTACTTC
CDR3aa: CASSPGTGRIETQYF
abundance: -
j_gene: TRBJ2-5
d_gene: TRBD1
len: 15
v_gene: TRBV4-2

CDR3nt: TGTGCCAGCAGTTCTATCCCCGAATCCGTCACCGGGGAGCTGTTTTTT
CDR3aa: CASSSIPESVTGELFF
abundance: few
j_gene: TRBJ2-2
d_gene: -
len: 16
v_gene: TRBV27